These 21 T cell receptor beta chains originate from one sample sequenced in a study of PD-1 blockade in mismatch repair-deficient tumors. Method: immunoSEQ multiplex PCR; TCRdb's copy keeps in-frame clones and lacks some. This sample has some 120,000 clones, with about 90% found just once. This material consisted of peripheral blood, taken approximately 72 weeks after starting pembrolizumab. These receptors were taken from an adult with mismatch repair-deficient cancer.

The rearrangement links TRBV4-3 to TRBJ2-3; 11 bases align to TRBD2. V lost 0 bases to trimming and J lost 3 bases; unmatched junction nucleotides: 5. Germline-derived CDR1 and CDR2 are LGHNA and YSLEER. This CDR3 has 17 residues. The CDR3 nucleotides are TGCGCCAGCAGCCAAGAACTAGCGGGAGATGCGACAGATACGCAGTATTTT. Translating gives CASSQELAGDATDTQYF.

Comment on this clone: A read error is the likely source, as a far larger clone sits one nucleotide away. The CDR3 sequence is CASSGSSGANVLTF. The DNA for the CDR3 is TGTGCCAGCAGTGGCAGCTCTGGGGCCAACGTCCTGACTTTC. The rearrangement joins TRBV27 to TRBJ2-6; D ambiguous. Trimming took 5 bases from V and 0 from J, leaving 5 bases between them. CDR1 and CDR2 from the germline V gene are MNHEY and SMNVEV (reference sequence). The CDR3 runs 14 residues.

CDR3 loop: CASSKGGREQYF. DNA for the CDR3: TGTGCCAGCAGCAAAGGGGGTCGCGAGCAGTACTTC. The chain is built from TRBV7-9 and TRBJ2-7; D might be TRBD1 (6 bases). The CDR3 length is 12 residues. Germline V gene data show CDR1 as SEHNR and CDR2 as FQNEAQ (reference sequence). V lost 5 bases and J 6 bases, leaving 11 bases between the germline ends.

Comments on this clone: At one of its ends the junction is not consistent with the germline gene, which may arise from a read error. The chain links TRBV10-3 to TRBJ2-7; tentative D call: TRBD2 (5 bases). The CDR3 is made up of 11 amino acids. Germline assignment: CDR1 ENHRY and CDR2 SYGVKD. CDR3 in DNA: TGTGCCATCAGTGGGGCGGACTTCAAATTCTTC. The encoded protein is CAISGADFKFF.

Written as DNA, the CDR3 is TGTGCCAGCAGCCCCGGACCCTCTGGGGCCAACGTCCTGACTTTC. Translating gives CASSPGPSGANVLTF. The V call is TRBV7-3, the J call TRBJ2-6; D not resolved. The germline V gene has CDR1 SGHTA and CDR2 FQGTGA. CDR3 length: 15 amino acids. The germline V and J ends were trimmed by 5 bases and 0 bases, with 8 bases remaining between them.

The rearrangement uses TRBV5-6 and TRBJ1-1; D is uncertain. CDR3 length: 13 residues. In germline, CDR1 is SGHDT, CDR2 YYEEEE. Trimming removed 0 bases from V and 0 bases from J, with 3 bases in between. CDR3 in amino acids: CASSLEMNTEAFF. CDR3 in DNA: TGTGCCAGCAGCTTGGAGATGAACACTGAAGCTTTCTTT.

This chain connects TRBV4-2 to TRBJ1-1; D gene uncertain. V lost 0 bases and J lost 5, with 13 bases in between. Germline CDR1 is LGHNA and CDR2 is YNFKEQ. This CDR3 is 15 amino acids long. CDR3 sequence (DNA): TGTGCCAGCAGCCAAGAAGTCCGGGTGGGGACTGAAGCTTTCTTT. Protein product: CASSQEVRVGTEAFF.

The rearrangement joins TRBV19 to TRBJ1-1; 8 bases are a match to TRBD1. The J segment lost 4 bases and the V segment lost 3 bases, leaving 4 bases of the junction unmatched. The CDR3 is 14 residues long. Looked up from germline, CDR1 is LNHDA and CDR2 is SQIVND (reference sequence). CDR3 protein: CASSIRDRTTEAFF. The CDR3 DNA is TGTGCCAGTAGTATCCGGGACAGGACCACTGAAGCTTTCTTT.

This clone is labeled medium-sized. The CDR3, as DNA: TGTGCCAGCTCACCCGGACTGAACTACAATGAGCAGTTCTTC. Translation: CASSPGLNYNEQFF. The rearrangement joins TRBV18 to TRBJ2-1, with D possibly TRBD2 on 5 matching bases. CDR3 size: 14 residues. CDR1 is KGHSH and CDR2 is LQKENI in the germline V gene. V was clipped by 3 bases and J by 3 bases, with 9 bases between them.

The chain uses TRBV19 and TRBJ2-7, with unresolved D. CDR3 size: 13 residues. V lost 1 base to trimming and J lost 6 bases, with 10 bases between them. Germline V gene sequence: CDR1 LNHDA, CDR2 SQIVND (reference sequence). CDR3 loop: CASSIAPPGEQYF. Written as DNA, the CDR3 is TGTGCCAGTAGTATAGCCCCCCCGGGCGAGCAGTACTTC.

This clone is a singleton in its sample. The chain employs TRBV27 and TRBJ2-1, with 11 bases aligning to TRBD2. The CDR3 has 17 residues. Trimming at V came to 6 bases and at J to 8 bases, leaving 15 bases not matched to a gene. CDR1 and CDR2 (germline): MNHEY, SMNVEV (reference sequence). This CDR3 is CASSQRALAGEFDEQFF. The CDR3 bases are TGTGCCAGCAGCCAACGGGCACTAGCGGGAGAATTCGATGAGCAGTTCTTC.

A single count supports this clone. The chain couples TRBV28 to TRBJ1-3, with D tentatively TRBD1 (6 bases). The CDR3 is 15 residues long. Germline values: CDR1 MDHEN, CDR2 SYDVKM. Trimming stripped 5 bases from V and 0 bases from J, with 11 bases between. The CDR3 nucleotides are TGTGCCAGCAGTGAAGGGGGTGCCTCTGGAAACACCATATATTTT. Its translation is CASSEGGASGNTIYF.

The rearrangement joins TRBV6-4 to TRBJ2-7; 9 positions agree with TRBD2. CDR3 length equals 16 residues. V gave up 4 bases and J gave up 4 bases; unmatched junction bases: 11. Germline CDR1 reads MRHNA; CDR2 reads SNTAGT. The DNA of the CDR3 is TGTGCCAGCAGTGCCCCCCCCGGCGGGAGGGTATACGAGCAGTACTTC. Encoded protein: CASSAPPGGRVYEQYF.

This chain connects TRBV5-1 to TRBJ2-3, with 12 bases matching TRBD2. This CDR3 contains 17 residues. Germline values: CDR1 SGHRS, CDR2 YFSETQ. Losses at the gene ends were 0 bases for V and 6 bases for J; bases not matched to a gene: 8. The CDR3 protein is CASSLGTSGTLADTQYF. CDR3 nucleotides: TGCGCCAGCAGCTTGGGGACTAGCGGGACCCTGGCGGATACGCAGTATTTT.

V is TRBV6-5 and J is TRBJ1-2; weak D call: TRBD1 (5 bases). The ends were cut back, 6 bases at V and 0 bases at J, with 11 bases in the middle. Germline V gene lookup returns CDR1 MNHEY and CDR2 SVGAGI. The CDR3 covers 14 residues. In nucleotides, the CDR3 is TGTGCCAGCAGGCGGGACCTTACTAACTATGGCTACACCTTC. Amino acids: CASRRDLTNYGYTF.

The V and J genes are TRBV5-1 and TRBJ2-1, with 11 bases aligning to TRBD2. This CDR3 has 16 residues. With 4 bases clipped from V and 4 bases from J, the junction kept 7 bases outside the gene matches. Germline loops: CDR1 SGHRS, CDR2 YFSETQ. In DNA, the CDR3 is TGCGCCAGCAGCGACGGGACTAGCGGCCTATACAATGAGCAGTTCTTC. Translating it yields CASSDGTSGLYNEQFF.

The genes are TRBV11-2 and TRBJ2-2; D possibly corresponds to TRBD2 (5 bases). There are 14 residues in the CDR3. The V and J ends lost 5 bases and 5 bases respectively, with 12 bases between them. The germline gives CDR1 SGHAT, CDR2 FQNNGV. In DNA, the CDR3 is TGTGCCAGCAGCCCCGGAGGTGGGACCGGGGAGCTGTTTTTT. This sequence encodes CASSPGGGTGELFF.

The chain is built from TRBV27 and TRBJ2-7, with D tentatively TRBD1 or TRBD2 (5 bases each). Germline V CDR1 and CDR2: MNHEY, SMNVEV (reference sequence). Trimming took off 8 bases at V and 5 bases at J, with 22 bases between the two ends. The CDR3 sequence is 15 residues long. The CDR3: CASGPPGQAFNEQYF. CDR3 nucleotides: TGTGCCAGCGGACCTCCGGGGCAGGCCTTCAACGAGCAGTACTTC.

The chain uses TRBV4-3 and TRBJ2-1; 8 bases are a match to TRBD2. Germline CDR1 and CDR2: LGHNA and YSLEER. Unmatched junction bases numbered 5, after V lost 0 bases and J lost 7 bases. The CDR3 has 15 amino acids. CDR3 loop: CASSQDLGLGNEQFF. The CDR3, as DNA: TGCGCCAGCAGCCAAGATCTGGGACTAGGAAATGAGCAGTTCTTC.

Written as DNA, the CDR3 is TGTGCCAGCAGCCCCGCCAGGGACGAGCAGTACTTC. This codes for CASSPARDEQYF. V is TRBV6-5 and J is TRBJ2-7, with D possibly TRBD1 on 5 matching bases. Between the trimmed V and J ends, which lost 6 bases and 5 bases, there was a span of 11 bases. The CDR3 has 12 residues. Germline CDR1 is MNHEY and CDR2 is SVGAGI.

The chain uses TRBV27 and TRBJ2-7; either TRBD1 or TRBD2 may fit D (5 bases each). V was cut by 5 bases and J by 3 bases, with 20 bases left in between. The CDR3 totals 16 residues. Germline CDR1 reads MNHEY; CDR2 reads SMNVEV (reference sequence). DNA for the CDR3: TGTGCCAGCAGTCCCCTGGGACCCGGGGCCAACTACGAGCAGTACTTC. It yields the protein CASSPLGPGANYEQYF.